This T cell receptor beta chain was identified during a study of T cell changes during pregnancy in multiple sclerosis. Measured with immunoSEQ multiplex PCR; TCRdb has only the in-frame clones, and not every one. The sample carries about 19,000 clones, 80% to 90% recorded once. Germline CDR1 is MNHEY and CDR2 is SMNVEV (reference sequence). CDR3 length: 11 amino acids. V was cut by 6 bases and J by 6 bases, with 9 bases left in between. Sequenced here: CD8+ T cells from peripheral blood mononuclear cells, sampled after pregnancy. The TCR sequence derives from a female donor in good health, enrolled as a control in a pregnancy study. This chain connects TRBV27 to TRBJ2-7; a possible D gene is TRBD1 (6 bases). As DNA, the CDR3 is TGTGCCAGCAGCCCAGGGGCCGAGCAGTACTTC. Translation: CASSPGAEQYF.